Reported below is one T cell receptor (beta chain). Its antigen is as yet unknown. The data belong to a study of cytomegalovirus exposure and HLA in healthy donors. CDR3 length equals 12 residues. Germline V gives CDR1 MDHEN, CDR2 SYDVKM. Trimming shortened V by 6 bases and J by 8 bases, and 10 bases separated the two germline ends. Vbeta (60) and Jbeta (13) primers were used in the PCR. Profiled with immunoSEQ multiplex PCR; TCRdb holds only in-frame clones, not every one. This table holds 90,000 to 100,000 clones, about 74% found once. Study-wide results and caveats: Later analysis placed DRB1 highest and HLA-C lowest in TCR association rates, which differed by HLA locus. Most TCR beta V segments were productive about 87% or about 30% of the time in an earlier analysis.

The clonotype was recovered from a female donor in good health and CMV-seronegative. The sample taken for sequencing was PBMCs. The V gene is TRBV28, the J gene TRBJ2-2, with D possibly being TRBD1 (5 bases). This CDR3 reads CASSQGRGELFF. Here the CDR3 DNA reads TGTGCCAGCAGCCAGGGTCGGGGGGAGCTGTTTTTT. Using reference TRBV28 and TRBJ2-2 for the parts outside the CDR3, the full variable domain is DVKVTQSSRYLVKRTGEKVFLECVQDMDHENMFWYRQDPGLGLRLIYFSYDVKMKEKGDIPEGYSVSREKKERFSLILESASTNQTSMYLCASSQGRGELFFGEGSRLTVL.